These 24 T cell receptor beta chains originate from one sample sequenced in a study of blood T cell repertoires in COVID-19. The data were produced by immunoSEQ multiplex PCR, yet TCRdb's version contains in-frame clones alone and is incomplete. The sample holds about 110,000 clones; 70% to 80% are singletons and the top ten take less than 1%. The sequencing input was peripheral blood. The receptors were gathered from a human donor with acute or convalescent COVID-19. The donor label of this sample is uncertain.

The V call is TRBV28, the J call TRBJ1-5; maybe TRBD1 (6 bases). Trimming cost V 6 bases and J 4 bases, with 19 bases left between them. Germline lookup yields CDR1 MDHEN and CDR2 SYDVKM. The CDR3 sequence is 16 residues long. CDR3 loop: CASSSQRGGRNQPQHF. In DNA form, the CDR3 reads TGTGCCAGCAGCTCCCAGAGAGGGGGTCGGAATCAGCCCCAGCATTTT.

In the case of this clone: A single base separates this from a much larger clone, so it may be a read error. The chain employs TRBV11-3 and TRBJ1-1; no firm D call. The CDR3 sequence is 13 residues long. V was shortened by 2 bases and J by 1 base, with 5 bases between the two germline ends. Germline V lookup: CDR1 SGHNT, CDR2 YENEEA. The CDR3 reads CASSLTGNTEAFF. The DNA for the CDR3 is TGTGCCAGCAGCTTAACGGGGAACACTGAAGCTTTCTTT.

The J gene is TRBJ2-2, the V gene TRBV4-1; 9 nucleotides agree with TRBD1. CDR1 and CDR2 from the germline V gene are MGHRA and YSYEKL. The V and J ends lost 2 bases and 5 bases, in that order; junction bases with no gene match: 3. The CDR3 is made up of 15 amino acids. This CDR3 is CASSQRQGGTGELFF. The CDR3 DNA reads TGCGCCAGCAGCCAAAGACAGGGGGGGACCGGGGAGCTGTTTTTT.

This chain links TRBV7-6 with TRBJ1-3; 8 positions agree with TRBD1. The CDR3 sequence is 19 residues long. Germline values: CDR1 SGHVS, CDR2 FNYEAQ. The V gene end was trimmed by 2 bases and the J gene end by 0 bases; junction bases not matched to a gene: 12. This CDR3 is CASSLMARGRMSSGNTIYF. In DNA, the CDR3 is TGTGCCAGCAGCTTAATGGCCAGGGGGCGAATGAGCTCTGGAAACACCATATATTTT.

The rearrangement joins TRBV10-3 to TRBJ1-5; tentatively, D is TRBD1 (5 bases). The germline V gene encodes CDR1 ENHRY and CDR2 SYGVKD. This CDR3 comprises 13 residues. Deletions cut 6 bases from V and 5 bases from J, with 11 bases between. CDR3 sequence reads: CAISRAWDQPQHF. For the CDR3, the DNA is TGTGCCATCAGCAGGGCCTGGGATCAGCCCCAGCATTTT.

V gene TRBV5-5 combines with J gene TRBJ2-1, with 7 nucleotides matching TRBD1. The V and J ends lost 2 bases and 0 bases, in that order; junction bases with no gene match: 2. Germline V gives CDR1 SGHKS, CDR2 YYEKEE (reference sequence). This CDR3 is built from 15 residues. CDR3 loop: CASSFRDSSYNEQFF. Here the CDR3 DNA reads TGTGCCAGCAGCTTCCGGGACAGCTCCTACAATGAGCAGTTCTTC.

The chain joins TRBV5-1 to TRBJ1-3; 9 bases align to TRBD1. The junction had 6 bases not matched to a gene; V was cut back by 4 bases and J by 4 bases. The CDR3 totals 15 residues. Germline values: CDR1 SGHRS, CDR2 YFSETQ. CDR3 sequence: CASSNGQGIGNTIYF. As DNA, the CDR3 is TGCGCCAGCAGCAACGGACAGGGGATAGGAAACACCATATATTTT.

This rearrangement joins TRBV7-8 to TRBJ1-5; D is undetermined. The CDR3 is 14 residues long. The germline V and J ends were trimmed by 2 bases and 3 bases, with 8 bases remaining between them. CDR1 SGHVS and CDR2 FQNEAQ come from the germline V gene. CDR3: CASSLLANNQPQHF. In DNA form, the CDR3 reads TGTGCCAGCAGCTTATTGGCCAACAATCAGCCCCAGCATTTT.

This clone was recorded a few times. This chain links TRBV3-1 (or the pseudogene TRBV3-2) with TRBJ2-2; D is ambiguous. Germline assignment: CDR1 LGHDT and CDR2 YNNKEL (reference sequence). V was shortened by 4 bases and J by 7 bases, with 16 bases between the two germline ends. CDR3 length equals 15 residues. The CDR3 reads CASSLTSNVGGELFF. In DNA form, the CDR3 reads TGTGCCAGCAGCCTTACGTCAAACGTCGGCGGGGAGCTGTTTTTT.

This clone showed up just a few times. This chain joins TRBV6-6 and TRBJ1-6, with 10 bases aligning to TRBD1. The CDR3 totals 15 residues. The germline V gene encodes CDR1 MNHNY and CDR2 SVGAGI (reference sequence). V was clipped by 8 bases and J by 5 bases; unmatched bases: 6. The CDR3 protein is CASHRQGANNSPLHF. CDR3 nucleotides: TGTGCCAGCCACCGACAGGGGGCCAATAATTCACCCCTCCACTTT.

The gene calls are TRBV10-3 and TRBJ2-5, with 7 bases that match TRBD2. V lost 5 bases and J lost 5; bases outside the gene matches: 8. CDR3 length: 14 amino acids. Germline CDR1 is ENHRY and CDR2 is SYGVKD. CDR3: CAISSGTTSETQYF. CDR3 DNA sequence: TGTGCCATCAGTTCCGGGACTACGAGTGAGACCCAGTACTTC.

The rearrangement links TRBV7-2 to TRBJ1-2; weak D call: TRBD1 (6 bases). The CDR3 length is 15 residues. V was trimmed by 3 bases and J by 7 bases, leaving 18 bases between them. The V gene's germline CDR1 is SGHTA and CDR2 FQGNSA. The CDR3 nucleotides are TGTGCCAGCAGCTTTCAAACGGGGGGCGGGTTTGGCTACACCTTC. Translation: CASSFQTGGGFGYTF.

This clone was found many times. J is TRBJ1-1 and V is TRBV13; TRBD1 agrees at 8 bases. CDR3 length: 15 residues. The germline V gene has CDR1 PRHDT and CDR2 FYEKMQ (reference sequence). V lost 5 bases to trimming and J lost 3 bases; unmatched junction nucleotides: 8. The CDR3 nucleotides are TGTGCCAGCAGCCGACAGGGGTTGGGATACACTGAAGCTTTCTTT. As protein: CASSRQGLGYTEAFF. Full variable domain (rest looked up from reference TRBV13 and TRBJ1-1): AAGVIQSPRHLIKEKRETATLKCYPIPRHDTVYWYQQGPGQDPQFLISFYEKMQSDKGSIPDRFSAQQFSDYHSELNMSSLELGDSALYFCASSRQGLGYTEAFFGQGTRLTVV.

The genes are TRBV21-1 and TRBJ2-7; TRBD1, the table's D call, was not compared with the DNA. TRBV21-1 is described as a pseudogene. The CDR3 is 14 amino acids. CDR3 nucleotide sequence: TGTGCCAGCAGCCTCACTACAGGGACCTACGAGCAGTACTTC. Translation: CASSLTTGTYEQYF.

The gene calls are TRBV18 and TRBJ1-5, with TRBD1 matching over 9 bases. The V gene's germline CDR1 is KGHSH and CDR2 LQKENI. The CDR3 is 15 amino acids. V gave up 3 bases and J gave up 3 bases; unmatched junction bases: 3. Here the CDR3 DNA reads TGTGCCAGCTCACCTGGACAGGGGTACAATCAGCCCCAGCATTTT. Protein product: CASSPGQGYNQPQHF.

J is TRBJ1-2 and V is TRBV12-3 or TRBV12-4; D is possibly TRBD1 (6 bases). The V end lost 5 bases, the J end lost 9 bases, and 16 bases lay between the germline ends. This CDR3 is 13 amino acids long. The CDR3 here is CASSPDSFFSYTF. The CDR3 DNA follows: TGTGCCAGCAGTCCGGACAGCTTTTTTAGCTACACCTTC.

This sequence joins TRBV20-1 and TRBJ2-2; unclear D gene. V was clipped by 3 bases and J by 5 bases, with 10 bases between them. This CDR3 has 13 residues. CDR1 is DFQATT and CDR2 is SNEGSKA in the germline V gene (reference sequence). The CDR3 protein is CSASASTTGELFF. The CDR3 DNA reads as TGCAGTGCTAGTGCGTCAACAACCGGGGAGCTGTTTTTT.

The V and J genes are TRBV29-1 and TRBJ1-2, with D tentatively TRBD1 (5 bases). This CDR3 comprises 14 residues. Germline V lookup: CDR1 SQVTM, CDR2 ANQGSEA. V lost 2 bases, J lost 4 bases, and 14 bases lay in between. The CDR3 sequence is CSVELIWTTYGYTF. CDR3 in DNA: TGCAGCGTTGAACTTATTTGGACAACCTATGGCTACACCTTC.

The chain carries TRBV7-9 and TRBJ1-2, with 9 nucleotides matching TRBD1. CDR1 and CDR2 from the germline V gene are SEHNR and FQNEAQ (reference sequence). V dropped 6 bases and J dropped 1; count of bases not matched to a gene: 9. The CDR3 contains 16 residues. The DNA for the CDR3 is TGTGCCAGCAGTTACAGGACAGGGGATAGTAACTATGGCTACACCTTC. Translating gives CASSYRTGDSNYGYTF.

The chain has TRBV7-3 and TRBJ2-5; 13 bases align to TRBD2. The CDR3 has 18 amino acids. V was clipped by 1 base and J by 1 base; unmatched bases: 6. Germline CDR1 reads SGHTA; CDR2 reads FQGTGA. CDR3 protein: CASSLNPTSGGSQETQYF. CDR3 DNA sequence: TGTGCCAGCAGCTTAAACCCGACTAGCGGGGGGTCCCAAGAGACCCAGTACTTC.

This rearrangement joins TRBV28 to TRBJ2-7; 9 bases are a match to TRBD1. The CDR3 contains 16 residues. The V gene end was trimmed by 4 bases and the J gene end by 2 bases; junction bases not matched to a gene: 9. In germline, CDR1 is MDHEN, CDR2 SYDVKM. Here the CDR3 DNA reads TGTGCCAGCAGTTCCCCTTCACAGGGGGCCACCTACGAGCAGTACTTC. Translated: CASSSPSQGATYEQYF.

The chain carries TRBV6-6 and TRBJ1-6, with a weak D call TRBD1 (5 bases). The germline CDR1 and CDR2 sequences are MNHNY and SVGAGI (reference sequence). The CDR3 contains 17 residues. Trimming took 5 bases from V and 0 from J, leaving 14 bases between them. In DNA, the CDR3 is TGTGCCAGCAGTCGAGCAGGGAAAAGCTCCTATAATTCACCCCTCCACTTT. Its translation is CASSRAGKSSYNSPLHF.

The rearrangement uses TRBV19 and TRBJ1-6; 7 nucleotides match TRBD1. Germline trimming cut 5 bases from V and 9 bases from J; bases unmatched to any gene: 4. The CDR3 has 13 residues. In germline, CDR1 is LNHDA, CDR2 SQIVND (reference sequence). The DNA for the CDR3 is TGTGCCAGTAGTGCCACAGGGGTTTCACCCCTCCACTTT. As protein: CASSATGVSPLHF.

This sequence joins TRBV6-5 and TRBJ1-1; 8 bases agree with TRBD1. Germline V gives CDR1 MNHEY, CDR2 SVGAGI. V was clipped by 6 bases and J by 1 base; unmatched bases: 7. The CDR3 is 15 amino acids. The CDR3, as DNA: TGTGCCAGCAGCAAATGGGGACAGGAGAACACTGAAGCTTTCTTT. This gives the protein CASSKWGQENTEAFF.